The 8 T cell receptor beta chains given below trace back to one sample, sequenced in a study of OX40 agonist ivuxolimab in advanced cancers. Assay: immunoSEQ multiplex PCR; the TCRdb copy retains only in-frame clones and omits some. The sample shows some 87,000 clones, about 94% of them seen only once. Sequencing used CD4+ or CD8+ T cells sorted from blood, obtained in a trial of the OX40 agonist ivuxolimab. The receptors were gathered from an adult with an advanced solid tumor such as melanoma, head and neck, liver or kidney cancer.

J is TRBJ2-5 and V is TRBV7-2, with D possibly matching TRBD1 (6 bases). Between the trimmed V and J ends, which lost 1 base and 4 bases, there was a span of 10 bases. The germline V gene has CDR1 SGHTA and CDR2 FQGNSA. The CDR3 has 14 amino acids. The CDR3 DNA is TGTGCCAGCAGCTTAGTGGTAGGGGGAGAGACCCAGTACTTC. It is translated as CASSLVVGGETQYF.

The CDR3 nucleotides read TGTGCCAGCAGCTTATCGGAGGGGTACGAGCAGTACTTC. Amino acids: CASSLSEGYEQYF. This chain links TRBV7-3 with TRBJ2-5; D may be TRBD2 (6 bases). The end of the DNA is better explained by TRBJ2-7, so the J call may be wrong. This CDR3 spans 13 amino acids. Germline lookup yields CDR1 SGHTA and CDR2 FQGTGA.

This chain's CDR3 is CASSLYGGDSQETQYF. CDR3 coding DNA: TGTGCCAGCAGCTTATATGGGGGGGACAGCCAAGAGACCCAGTACTTC. The genes are TRBV7-3 and TRBJ2-5; D is possibly TRBD1 or TRBD2 (7 bases each). The V and J ends lost 2 bases and 1 base respectively, with 14 bases between them. The CDR3 is 16 residues long. The germline V gene encodes CDR1 SGHTA and CDR2 FQGTGA.

The V call is TRBV7-9, the J call TRBJ1-1; D remains unclear. Between the trimmed V and J ends, which lost 1 base and 6 bases, there was a span of 12 bases. Germline V gene data show CDR1 as SEHNR and CDR2 as FQNEAQ (reference sequence). The CDR3 extends over 14 amino acids. The CDR3 sequence: CASSLGLSLAEAFF. DNA of the CDR3: TGTGCCAGCAGCTTAGGTCTCTCCCTCGCTGAAGCTTTCTTT.

The chain links TRBV2 to TRBJ2-7, with D uncertain. The CDR3 totals 10 residues. Per germline, CDR1 SNHLY and CDR2 FYNNEI. The V end lost 6 bases, the J end lost 3 bases, and 3 bases lay between the germline ends. The CDR3: CASRGYEQYF. The CDR3 DNA follows: TGTGCCAGCAGAGGCTACGAGCAGTACTTC.

Comments on this clone: One end of the junction does not line up with germline, which may come from a read error. This chain connects TRBV7-7 to TRBJ2-5; a possible D gene is TRBD1 (6 bases). Germline V gives CDR1 SSHAT, CDR2 FNYEAQ (reference sequence). The CDR3 runs to 16 residues. CDR3 bases: TGTGCTAGCAGCCCCACCTCGGCCCAGGGGCGGGAGACCCAGTACTTC. Translation gives CASSPTSAQGRETQYF.

The V call is TRBV11-3, the J call TRBJ2-5, with TRBD2 matching over 11 bases. Germline V gene lookup returns CDR1 SGHNT and CDR2 YENEEA. V dropped 5 bases and J dropped 2; count of bases not matched to a gene: 10. The CDR3 sequence is 17 residues long. The chain's CDR3 is CASSTTTSGDPQETQYF. In DNA form, the CDR3 reads TGTGCCAGCAGCACCACGACTAGCGGGGACCCACAAGAGACCCAGTACTTC.

The chain carries TRBV7-2 and TRBJ2-1; either TRBD1 or TRBD2 may fit D (5 bases each). Trimming removed 2 bases from V and 2 bases from J, with 13 bases in between. There are 16 residues in the CDR3. Germline CDR1 and CDR2: SGHTA and FQGNSA. As DNA, the CDR3 is TGTGCCAGCAGCTTATTCGGGGCAACACCCTACAATGAGCAGTTCTTC. This translates into CASSLFGATPYNEQFF.